This TCR beta chain was identified during a study of human T cells and chemical hapten exposure. About the research overall: Predominantly women, the patients had alopecia areata, totalis or universalis. Yields of TCR per sample differed, chiefly owing to small differences in pooled library volume. Whole-study findings and limits: Large CDR3 similarity clusters arose significantly more often from expanded TCRs than from controls.

TCRdb redid the calling of the RACE reads with MiXCR, one entry per CDR3 protein. The sample contains about 53,000 distinct CDR3 sequences, roughly a tenth of which appear only once. Time point: pre-sensitization, week 0. Treatment defined: therapeutic diphenylcyclopropenone sensitization with weekly scalp DPC. Total RNA was extracted from unfractionated whole blood. This clonotype qualifies as large. Its antigen is not identified. There are 16 residues in the CDR3. Trimming removed 5 bases from V and 2 bases from J, with 18 bases in between. CDR1 is SEHNR, CDR2 FQNEAQ, per germline (reference sequence).

This chain uses TRBV7-9 with TRBJ1-2, with D possibly TRBD1 on 5 matching bases. The sequences come from whole blood, collected in connection with sensitization to the hapten diphenylcyclopropenone (DPC). This sequence originates from a middle-aged man with alopecia areata. Some clones in this sample may be carry-over from other donors' samples. The CDR3: CASSPPLVGENYGYTF. In DNA form, the CDR3 reads TGTGCCAGCAGCCCACCCCTTGTGGGGGAAAACTATGGCTACACCTTC.